Listed here is a single TCR beta chain. The data were produced by immunoSEQ multiplex PCR, yet TCRdb's version contains in-frame clones alone and is incomplete. Of a few hundred thousand clones in the sample, roughly nine tenths were seen once. The data are from a study of blood T cell repertoires in COVID-19. Germline V lookup: CDR1 SGHTA, CDR2 FQGNSA. The CDR3 covers 13 residues. Trimming took 5 bases from V and 3 from J, leaving 8 bases between them. The sequence came from a woman between 40 and 50 years old who had been exposed to COVID-19. Sequencing was done on a sample of PBMCs or T cells enriched from blood (not recorded which). The rearrangement uses TRBV7-2 and TRBJ1-5; the D is unclear. CDR3 in DNA: TGTGCCAGCAGCCCACGGGTCAATCAGCCCCAGCATTTT. Amino acids: CASSPRVNQPQHF.